This TCR beta chain was retrieved from a study of T cell responses to AZD1222 COVID-19 vaccine. Findings of the study overall: Unmutated variant regions are reportedly the target of nearly half of TCRs that are spike-specific. Females outnumbered males among donors, who were mostly white British; clonal diversity was possibly underestimated.

About this clone itself: The antigen is not known.

The assay was immunoSEQ multiplex PCR, and TCRdb's table has in-frame clones only and misses some. This table has approximately 160,000 clones, roughly 93% appearing once. The CDR3 sequence is 13 residues long. CDR1 SGDLS and CDR2 YYNGEE come from the germline V gene. V shed 2 bases, J shed 11 bases, and the junction held 9 bases outside the gene matches. The source is an adult in good health. The sequencing used peripheral blood, collected on day 0 of AZD1222 vaccination. The chain couples TRBV9 to TRBJ1-1; 7 bases fit TRBD1. CDR3 amino acids: CASSVGTVGGAFF. CDR3 in DNA: TGTGCCAGCAGCGTCGGGACAGTCGGGGGGGCTTTCTTT.